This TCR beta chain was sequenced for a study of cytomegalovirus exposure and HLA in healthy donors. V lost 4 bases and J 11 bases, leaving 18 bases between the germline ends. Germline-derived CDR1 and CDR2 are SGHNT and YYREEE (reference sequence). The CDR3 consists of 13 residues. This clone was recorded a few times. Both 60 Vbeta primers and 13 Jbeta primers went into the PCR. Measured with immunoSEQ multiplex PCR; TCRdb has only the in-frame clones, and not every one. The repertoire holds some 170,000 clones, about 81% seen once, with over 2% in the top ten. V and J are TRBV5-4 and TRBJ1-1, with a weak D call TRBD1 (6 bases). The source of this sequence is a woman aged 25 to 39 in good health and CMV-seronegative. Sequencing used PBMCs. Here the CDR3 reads CASSLSGGGEAFF. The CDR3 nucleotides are TGTGCCAGCAGCCTGTCGGGGGGCGGTGAGGCTTTCTTT.